The subject of this entry is one TCR beta chain. This clone's antigen is unknown. Nothing much larger sits one base from this clone, and base qualities are not available. The sample is drawn from a study of CD8+CD57+ T cells in acquired aplastic anemia (dated by TCRdb to 2016 to 2018). Background on the whole study: DNA extracted from sorted CD4+ and CD8+ cells had a mean of roughly 3.4 ug, with a range of roughly 0.17 to 27.4 ug. A CD8+CD57+ expansion meant a frequency higher than the mean frequency seen in healthy subjects.

The paper's findings and limits, for the study overall: No significant difference in CD8+ Simpson's diversity was found between patients and healthy controls (P=0.060). Around 27 CD8+ CDR3 sequences were found to be shared between patients and controls, but these sequences appeared to be highly expressed in patients and within the immunodominant clones of the patients.

The CDR3 sequence holds 18 residues, the cysteine and phenylalanine included. The kept DNA is CDR3 alone, 54 bases in frame from the first base. V is clipped by 3 bases and J by 4 bases, and the sequence between their germline boundaries is 23 bases long. For CDR1 and CDR2, the germline V gene lists SGHVS and FNYEAQ. The patients picked for sequencing were ones in whom flow cytometry had shown an expansion of CD8+CD57+ cells. Every patient had a diagnosis of severe acquired aplastic anemia based on International Study of Aplastic Anemia and Agranulocytosis and Camitta criteria. At the time blood was sampled, none of the patients had received any therapy. TCR repertoires of sorted CD4+ and CD8+ blood T cells from severe aplastic anemia patients and healthy subjects were deep-sequenced in the study. Patients were enrolled in the USA under clinicaltrials.gov protocols 00001620, 01623167, 00001397, 00071045, 00081523 and 00961064. Ficoll-Paque density gradient centrifugation was used to isolate peripheral blood mononuclear cells. Before DNA extraction, CD4+ and CD8+ T cells were sorted by FACS or by magnetic beads.

Genomic DNA served as template for TCR beta VDJ combination and CDR3 sequence profiling. An Illumina HiSeq 2000 was used for TCR repertoire sequencing. The authors processed their data as follows. Repertoires were assessed using TRBV/TRBJ rearrangement plots, CDR3 size and DJ length profiles, and Simpson's diversity index. The most abundant DNA sequence in the deep sequencing data was defined as the immunodominant clone. CDR3 amino acid sequences were checked for sharing between subjects and were compared against published repertoires and the VDJdb database. TCRdb reprocessed the public reads (quality trimming at Q25 with fastp, clone calling with MiXCR) and kept in-frame beta chains. Rows with one shared CDR3 protein collapse into an entry with the most common genes and DNA. These V and J calls originate from TCRdb's pipeline instead of the authors' own analysis. For this sample the table gives 250,000 to 300,000 distinct CDR3 sequences, of which roughly 59% were detected only once. 1% to 1.5% of the sample belongs to the ten largest clones.

Input material: sorted CD4+, CD8+, or CD8+CD57+ T cells (not recorded which) from PBMCs. The TCR was taken from a human donor with aplastic anemia. Recombination linked TRBV7-6 to TRBJ2-3; a tentative D call is TRBD2 (5 bases match). The CDR3 is CASSLGLASSWRPDTQYF. The DNA is as follows: TGTGCCAGCAGCTTGGGTTTGGCTAGTTCTTGGAGGCCAGATACGCAGTATTTT.